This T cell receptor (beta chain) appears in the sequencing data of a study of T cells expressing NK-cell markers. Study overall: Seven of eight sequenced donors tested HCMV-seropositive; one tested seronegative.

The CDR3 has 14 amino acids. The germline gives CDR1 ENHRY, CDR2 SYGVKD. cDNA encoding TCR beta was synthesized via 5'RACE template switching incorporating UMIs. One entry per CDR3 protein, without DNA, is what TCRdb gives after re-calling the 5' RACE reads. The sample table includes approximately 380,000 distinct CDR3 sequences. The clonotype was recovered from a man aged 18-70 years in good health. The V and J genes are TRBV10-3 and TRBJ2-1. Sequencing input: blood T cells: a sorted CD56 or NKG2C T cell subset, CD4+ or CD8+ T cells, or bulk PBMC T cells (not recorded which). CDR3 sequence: CAIRDHATYNEQFF.